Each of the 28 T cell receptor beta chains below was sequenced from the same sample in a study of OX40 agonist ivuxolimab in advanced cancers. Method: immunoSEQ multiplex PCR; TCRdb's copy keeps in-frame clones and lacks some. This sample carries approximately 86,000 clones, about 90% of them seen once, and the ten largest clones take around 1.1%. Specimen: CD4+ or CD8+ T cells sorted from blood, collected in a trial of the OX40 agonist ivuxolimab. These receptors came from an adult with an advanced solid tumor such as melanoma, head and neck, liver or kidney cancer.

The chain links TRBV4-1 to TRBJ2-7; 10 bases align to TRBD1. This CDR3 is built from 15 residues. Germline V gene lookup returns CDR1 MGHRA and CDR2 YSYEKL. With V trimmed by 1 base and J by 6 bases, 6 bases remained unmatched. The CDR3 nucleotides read TGCGCCAGCAGCCAAGTACAGGGACAGGGGTTCGAGCAGTACTTC. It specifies CASSQVQGQGFEQYF.

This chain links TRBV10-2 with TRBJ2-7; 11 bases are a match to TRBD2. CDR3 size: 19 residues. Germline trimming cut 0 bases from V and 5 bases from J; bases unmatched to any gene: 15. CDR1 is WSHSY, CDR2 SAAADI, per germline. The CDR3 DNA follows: TGCGCCAGCAGTGAGTCTAAATCCGGGACTAGCGGCAGCCACGACGAGCAGTACTTC. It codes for CASSESKSGTSGSHDEQYF.

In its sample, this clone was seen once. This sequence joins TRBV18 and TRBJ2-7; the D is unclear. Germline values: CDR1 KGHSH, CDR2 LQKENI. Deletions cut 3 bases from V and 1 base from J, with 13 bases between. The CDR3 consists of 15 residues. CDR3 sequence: CASSPVNDGSYEQYF. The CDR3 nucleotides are TGTGCCAGCTCACCTGTCAATGACGGTTCCTACGAGCAGTACTTC.

CDR3 region: CASSATADNEQFF. CDR3 DNA sequence: TGCGCCAGCAGCGCGACAGCAGACAATGAGCAGTTCTTC. V usage is TRBV5-1 and J usage is TRBJ2-1; possible D gene TRBD1, 5 bases. Trimming removed 4 bases at V and 5 bases at J, with 10 bases between. CDR1 is SGHRS, CDR2 YFSETQ, per germline. The CDR3 contains 13 residues.

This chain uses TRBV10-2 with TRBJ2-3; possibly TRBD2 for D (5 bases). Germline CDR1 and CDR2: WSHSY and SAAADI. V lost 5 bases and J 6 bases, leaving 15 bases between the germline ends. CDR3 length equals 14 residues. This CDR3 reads CASSPAEGGDTQYF. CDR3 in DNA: TGCGCCAGCAGTCCCGCTGAGGGTGGGGATACGCAGTATTTT.

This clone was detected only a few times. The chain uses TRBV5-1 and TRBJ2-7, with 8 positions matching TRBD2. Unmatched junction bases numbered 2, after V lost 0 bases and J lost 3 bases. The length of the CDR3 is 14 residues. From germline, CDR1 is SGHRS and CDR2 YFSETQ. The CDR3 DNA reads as TGCGCCAGCAGCTTGGAGGCGGGGGGCTACGAGCAGTACTTC. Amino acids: CASSLEAGGYEQYF.

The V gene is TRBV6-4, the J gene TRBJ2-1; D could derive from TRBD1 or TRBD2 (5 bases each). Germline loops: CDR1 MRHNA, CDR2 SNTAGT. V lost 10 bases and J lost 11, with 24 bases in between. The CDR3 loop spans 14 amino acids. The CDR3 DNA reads TGTGCCAACGTGCCTAGCACCTTTTACAGGAAGCAGTTCTTC. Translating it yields CANVPSTFYRKQFF.

The CDR3 sequence: CASSVAGTYTYEQYF. The CDR3 DNA reads as TGTGCCAGCAGCGTAGCCGGGACTTACACCTACGAGCAGTACTTC. The chain links TRBV9 to TRBJ2-7, with TRBD2 as a possible D gene (6 bases). The V end lost 0 bases, the J end lost 2 bases, and 12 bases lay between the germline ends. This CDR3 spans 15 amino acids. The germline V gene encodes CDR1 SGDLS and CDR2 YYNGEE.

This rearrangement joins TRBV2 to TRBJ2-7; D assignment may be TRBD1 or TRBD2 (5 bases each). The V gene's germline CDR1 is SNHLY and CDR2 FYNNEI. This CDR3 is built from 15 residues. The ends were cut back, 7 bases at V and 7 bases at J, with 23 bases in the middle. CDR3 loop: CASTGTVSPTGEQYF. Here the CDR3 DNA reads TGTGCCAGCACGGGGACCGTATCCCCGACTGGGGAGCAGTACTTC.

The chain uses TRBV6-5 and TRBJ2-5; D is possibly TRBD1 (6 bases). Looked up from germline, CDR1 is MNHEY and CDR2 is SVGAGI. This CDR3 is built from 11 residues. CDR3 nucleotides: TGTGCAGCAGGGGAACGAGAGACCCAGTACTTC. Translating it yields CAAGERETQYF.

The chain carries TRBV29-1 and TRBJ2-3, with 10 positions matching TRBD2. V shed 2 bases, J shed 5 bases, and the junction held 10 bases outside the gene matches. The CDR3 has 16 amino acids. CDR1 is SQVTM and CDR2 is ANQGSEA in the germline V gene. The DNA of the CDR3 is TGCAGCGTTGAATTTCCTAGCGGGAGCGGGAAAGATACGCAGTATTTT. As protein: CSVEFPSGSGKDTQYF.

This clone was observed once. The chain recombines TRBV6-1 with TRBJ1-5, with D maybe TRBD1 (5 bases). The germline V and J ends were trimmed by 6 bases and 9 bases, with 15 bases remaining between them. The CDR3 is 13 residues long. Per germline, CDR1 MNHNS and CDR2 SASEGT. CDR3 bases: TGTGCCAGCAGCGGGGGTCCTCAAAGGCCCCAGCATTTT. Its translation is CASSGGPQRPQHF.

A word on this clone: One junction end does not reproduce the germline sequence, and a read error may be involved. CDR3 amino acids: CASSALSGQGTHF. The CDR3 region has the DNA TGTGCCAGCAGCGCCCTTAGCGGGCAGGGAACACACTTC. This chain connects TRBV11-2 to TRBJ2-7, with TRBD2 matching 7 bases. This CDR3 has 13 amino acids. Germline CDR1 is SGHAT and CDR2 is FQNNGV.

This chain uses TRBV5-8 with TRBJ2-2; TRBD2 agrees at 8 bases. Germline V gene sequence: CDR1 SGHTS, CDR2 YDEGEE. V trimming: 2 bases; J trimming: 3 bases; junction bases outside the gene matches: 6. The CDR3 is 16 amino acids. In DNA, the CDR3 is TGTGCCAGCAGCTTAGGTGGGACTAGTTACACCGGGGAGCTGTTTTTT. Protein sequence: CASSLGGTSYTGELFF.

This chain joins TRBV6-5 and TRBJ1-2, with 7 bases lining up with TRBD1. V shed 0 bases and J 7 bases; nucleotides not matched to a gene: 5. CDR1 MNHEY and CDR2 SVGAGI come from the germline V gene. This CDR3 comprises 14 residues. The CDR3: CASSYSNRGSGYTF. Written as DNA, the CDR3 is TGTGCCAGCAGTTACTCGAACAGGGGATCTGGCTACACCTTC.

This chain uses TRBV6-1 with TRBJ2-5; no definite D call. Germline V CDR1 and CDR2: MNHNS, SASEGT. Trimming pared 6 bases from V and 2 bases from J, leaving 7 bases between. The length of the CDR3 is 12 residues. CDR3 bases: TGTGCCAGCAGCGGTAATCAAGAGACCCAGTACTTC. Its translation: CASSGNQETQYF.

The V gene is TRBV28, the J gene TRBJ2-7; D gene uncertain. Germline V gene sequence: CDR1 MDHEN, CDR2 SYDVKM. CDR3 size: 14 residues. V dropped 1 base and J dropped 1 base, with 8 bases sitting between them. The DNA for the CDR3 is TGTGCCAGCAGTTTATTTGTGCAGTCCTACGAGCAGTACTTC. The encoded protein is CASSLFVQSYEQYF.

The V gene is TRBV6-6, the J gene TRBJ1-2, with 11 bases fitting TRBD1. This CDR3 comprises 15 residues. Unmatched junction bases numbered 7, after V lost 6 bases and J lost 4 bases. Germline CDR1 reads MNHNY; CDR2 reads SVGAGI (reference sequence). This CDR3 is CASSPGTGGGYGYTF. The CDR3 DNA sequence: TGTGCCAGCAGCCCCGGGACAGGGGGAGGCTATGGCTACACCTTC.

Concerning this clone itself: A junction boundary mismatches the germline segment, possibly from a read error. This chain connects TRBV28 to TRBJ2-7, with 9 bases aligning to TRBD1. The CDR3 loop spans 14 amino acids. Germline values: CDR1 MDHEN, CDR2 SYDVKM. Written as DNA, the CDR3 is TGTGCCACCAGTACAGGGGGCTCACTTTACGAGCAGTACTTC. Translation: CATSTGGSLYEQYF.

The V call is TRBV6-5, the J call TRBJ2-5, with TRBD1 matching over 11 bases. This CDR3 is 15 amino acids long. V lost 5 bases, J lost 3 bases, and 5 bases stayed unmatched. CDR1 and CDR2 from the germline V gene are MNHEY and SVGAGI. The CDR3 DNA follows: TGTGCCAGCAGTCAAAAGGGACAGGGGGAAGAGACCCAGTACTTC. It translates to CASSQKGQGEETQYF.

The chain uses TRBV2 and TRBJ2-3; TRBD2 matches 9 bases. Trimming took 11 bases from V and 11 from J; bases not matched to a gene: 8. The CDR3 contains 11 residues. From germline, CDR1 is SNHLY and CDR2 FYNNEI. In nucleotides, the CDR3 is TGTGCCGTAAGGCGGGAGGGGAAGCAGTATTTT. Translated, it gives CAVRREGKQYF.

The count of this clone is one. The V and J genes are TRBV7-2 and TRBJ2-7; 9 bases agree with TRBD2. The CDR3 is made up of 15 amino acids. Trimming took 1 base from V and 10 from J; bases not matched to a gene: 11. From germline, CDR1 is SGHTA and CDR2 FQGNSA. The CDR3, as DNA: TGTGCCAGCAGCTTAGATAGCGCGGGAGGGCCAGGTCAGTACTTC. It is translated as CASSLDSAGGPGQYF.

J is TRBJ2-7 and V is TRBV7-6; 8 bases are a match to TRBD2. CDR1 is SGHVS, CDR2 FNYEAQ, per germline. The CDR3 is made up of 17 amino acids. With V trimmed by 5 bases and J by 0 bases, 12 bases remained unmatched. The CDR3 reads CASSKGLAGLSSYEQYF. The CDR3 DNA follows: TGTGCCAGCAGCAAGGGGCTAGCGGGCTTGAGCTCCTACGAGCAGTACTTC.

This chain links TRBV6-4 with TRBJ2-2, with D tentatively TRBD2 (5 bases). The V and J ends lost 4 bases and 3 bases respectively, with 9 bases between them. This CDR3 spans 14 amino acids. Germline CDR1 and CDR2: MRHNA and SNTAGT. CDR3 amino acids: CASSVMEDTGELFF. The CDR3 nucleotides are TGTGCCAGCAGTGTCATGGAGGACACCGGGGAGCTGTTTTTT.

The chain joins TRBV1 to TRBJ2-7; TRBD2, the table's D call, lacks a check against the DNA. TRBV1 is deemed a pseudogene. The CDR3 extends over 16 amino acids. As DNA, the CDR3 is TGCACCAGCAGCCATATTCCCGCTAGCGAAAACTACGAGCAGTACTTC. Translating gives CTSSHIPASENYEQYF.

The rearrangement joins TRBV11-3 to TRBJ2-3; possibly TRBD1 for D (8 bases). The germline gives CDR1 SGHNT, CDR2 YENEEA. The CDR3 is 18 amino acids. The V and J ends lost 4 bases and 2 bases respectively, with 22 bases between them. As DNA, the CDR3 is TGTGCCAGCAGCTCTAGGTCGACAGGGGAGGGAGTCACAGATACGCAGTATTTT. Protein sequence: CASSSRSTGEGVTDTQYF.

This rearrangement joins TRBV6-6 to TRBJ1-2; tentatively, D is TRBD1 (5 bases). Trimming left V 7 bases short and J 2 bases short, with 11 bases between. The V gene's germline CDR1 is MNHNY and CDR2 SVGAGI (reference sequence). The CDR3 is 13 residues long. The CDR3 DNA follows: TGTGCCAGCACCGGGGGACCGAACTATGGCTACACCTTC. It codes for CASTGGPNYGYTF.

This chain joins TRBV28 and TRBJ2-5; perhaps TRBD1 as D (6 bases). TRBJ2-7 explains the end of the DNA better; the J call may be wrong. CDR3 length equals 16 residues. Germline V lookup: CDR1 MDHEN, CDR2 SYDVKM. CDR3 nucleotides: TGTGCCAGCACCCGATCAGGTAGGGGGTTAATCCACGAGCAGTACTTC. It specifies CASTRSGRGLIHEQYF.